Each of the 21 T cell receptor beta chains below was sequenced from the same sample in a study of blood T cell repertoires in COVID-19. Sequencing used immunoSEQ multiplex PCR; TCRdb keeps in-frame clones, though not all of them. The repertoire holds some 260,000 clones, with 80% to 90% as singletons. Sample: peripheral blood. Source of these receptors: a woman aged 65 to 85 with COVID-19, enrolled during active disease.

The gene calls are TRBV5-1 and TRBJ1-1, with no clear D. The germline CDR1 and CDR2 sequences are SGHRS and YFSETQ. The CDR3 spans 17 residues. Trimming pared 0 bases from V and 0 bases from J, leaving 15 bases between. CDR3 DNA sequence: TGCGCCAGCAGCTTGGGAAGCGGCGGAACCCTGAACACTGAAGCTTTCTTT. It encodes CASSLGSGGTLNTEAFF.

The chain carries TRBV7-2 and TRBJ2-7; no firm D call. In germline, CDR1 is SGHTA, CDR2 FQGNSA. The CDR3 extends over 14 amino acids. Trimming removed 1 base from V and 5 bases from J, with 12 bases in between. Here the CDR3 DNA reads TGTGCCAGCAGCTTAGGGGCTTTTAAAGACGAGCAGTACTTC. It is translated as CASSLGAFKDEQYF.

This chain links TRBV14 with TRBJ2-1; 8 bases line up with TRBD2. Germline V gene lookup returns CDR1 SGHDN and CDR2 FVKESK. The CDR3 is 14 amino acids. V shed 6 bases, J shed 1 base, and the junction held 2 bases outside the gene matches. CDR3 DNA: TGTGCCAGCAGACCTAGCGGGTCCTACAATGAGCAGTTCTTC. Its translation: CASRPSGSYNEQFF.

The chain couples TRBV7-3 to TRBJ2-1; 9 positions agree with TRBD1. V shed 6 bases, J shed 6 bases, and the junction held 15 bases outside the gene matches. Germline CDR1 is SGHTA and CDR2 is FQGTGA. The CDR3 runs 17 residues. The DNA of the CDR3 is TGTGCCAGCAGATTTCCGGGACAGGGATTTGCTTGCAATGAGCAGTTCTTC. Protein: CASRFPGQGFACNEQFF.

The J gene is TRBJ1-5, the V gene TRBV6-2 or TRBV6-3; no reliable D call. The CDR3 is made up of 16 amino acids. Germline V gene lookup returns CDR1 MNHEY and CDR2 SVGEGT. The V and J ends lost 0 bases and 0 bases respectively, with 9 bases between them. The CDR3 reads CASSYSPEDSNQPQHF. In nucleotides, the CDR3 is TGTGCCAGCAGTTACTCGCCAGAAGATAGCAATCAGCCCCAGCATTTT.

The CDR3 loop is CASSVEGGPNTEAFF. The CDR3 DNA follows: TGTGCCAGCAGCGTAGAAGGAGGGCCTAACACTGAAGCTTTCTTT. The genes are TRBV9 and TRBJ1-1; no firm D call. In germline, CDR1 is SGDLS, CDR2 YYNGEE. CDR3 length: 15 amino acids. V was pared by 0 bases and J by 2 bases, with 11 bases between. The entire variable domain, with the rest obtained from reference TRBV9 and TRBJ1-1, is as follows: DSGVTQTPKHLITATGQRVTLRCSPRSGDLSVYWYQQSLDQGLQFLIQYYNGEERAKGNILERFSAQQFPDLHSELNLSSLELGDSALYFCASSVEGGPNTEAFFGQGTRLTVV.

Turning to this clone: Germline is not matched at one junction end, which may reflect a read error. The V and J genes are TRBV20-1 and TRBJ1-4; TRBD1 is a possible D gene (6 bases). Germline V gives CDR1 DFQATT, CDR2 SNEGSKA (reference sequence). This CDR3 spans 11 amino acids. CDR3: CSTRGGEKLFF. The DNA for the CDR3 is TGCAGTACTAGGGGGGGGGAAAAACTGTTTTTT.

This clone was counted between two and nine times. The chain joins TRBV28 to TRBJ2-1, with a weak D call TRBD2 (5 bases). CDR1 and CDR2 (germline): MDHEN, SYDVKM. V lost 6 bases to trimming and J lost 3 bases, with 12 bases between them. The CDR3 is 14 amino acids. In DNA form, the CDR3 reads TGTGCCAGCAGGAAGGGAGAGATCTACAATGAGCAGTTCTTC. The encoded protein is CASRKGEIYNEQFF. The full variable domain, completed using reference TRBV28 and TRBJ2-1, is DVKVTQSSRYLVKRTGEKVFLECVQDMDHENMFWYRQDPGLGLRLIYFSYDVKMKEKGDIPEGYSVSREKKERFSLILESASTNQTSMYLCASRKGEIYNEQFFGPGTRLTVL.

CDR3 loop: CASSLAYSNQPQHF. In DNA form, the CDR3 reads TGTGCCAGCAGTTTAGCTTATAGCAATCAGCCCCAGCATTTT. This chain links TRBV6-2 or TRBV6-3 with TRBJ1-5; D gene ambiguous. The CDR3 consists of 14 residues. The V gene lost 4 bases and the J gene lost 0 bases, with 7 bases spanning the gap. Germline lookup yields CDR1 MNHEY and CDR2 SVGEGT.

The CDR3, as DNA: TGTGCCACAGAAACAGGGTACGCCTACGAGCAGTACTTC. Amino acids: CATETGYAYEQYF. The V call is TRBV2, the J call TRBJ2-7, with a possible D match to TRBD1 (6 bases). The CDR3 spans 13 residues. Between the trimmed V and J ends, which lost 10 bases and 2 bases, there was a span of 15 bases. The V gene's germline CDR1 is SNHLY and CDR2 FYNNEI.

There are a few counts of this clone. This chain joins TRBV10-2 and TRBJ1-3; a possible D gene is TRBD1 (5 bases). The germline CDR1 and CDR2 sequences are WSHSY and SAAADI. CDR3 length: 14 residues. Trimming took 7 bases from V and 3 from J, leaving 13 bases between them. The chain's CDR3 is CASNTGGDGNTIYF. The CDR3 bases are TGCGCCAGCAATACAGGCGGTGATGGAAACACCATATATTTT.

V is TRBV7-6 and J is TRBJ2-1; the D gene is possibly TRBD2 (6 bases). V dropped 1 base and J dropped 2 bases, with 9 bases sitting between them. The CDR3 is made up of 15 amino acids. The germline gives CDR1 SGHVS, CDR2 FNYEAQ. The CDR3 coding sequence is TGTGCCAGCAGCTTAGGGAGCGGGCCCTACAATGAGCAGTTCTTC. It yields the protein CASSLGSGPYNEQFF.

The CDR3, as DNA: TGTGCCAGCAGCCAAAAACAGGGAGGGGGCTACACCTTC. As protein: CASSQKQGGGYTF. V and J are TRBV7-9 and TRBJ1-2; D might be TRBD1 (6 bases). CDR1 is SEHNR, CDR2 FQNEAQ, per germline (reference sequence). The germline V and J ends were trimmed by 5 bases and 8 bases, with 15 bases remaining between them. The CDR3 extends over 13 amino acids. Supplemented by reference TRBV7-9 and TRBJ1-2, the full variable domain reads DTGVSQNPRHKITKRGQNVTFRCDPISEHNRLYWYRQTLGQGPEFLTYFQNEAQLEKSRLLSDRFSAERPKGSFSTLEIQRTEQGDSAMYLCASSQKQGGGYTFGSGTRLTVV.

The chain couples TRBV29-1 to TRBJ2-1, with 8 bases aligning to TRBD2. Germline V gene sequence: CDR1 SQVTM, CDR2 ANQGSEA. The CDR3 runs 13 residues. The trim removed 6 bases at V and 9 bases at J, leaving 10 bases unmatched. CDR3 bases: TGCAGCGTCCGCGGACTAGCCGCGGGTGAGCAGTTCTTC. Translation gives CSVRGLAAGEQFF.

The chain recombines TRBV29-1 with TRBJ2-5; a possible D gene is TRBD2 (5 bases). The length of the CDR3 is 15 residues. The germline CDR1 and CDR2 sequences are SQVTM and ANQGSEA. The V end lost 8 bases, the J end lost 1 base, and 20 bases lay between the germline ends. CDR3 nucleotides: TGCAGCCTCCGCCCAGGACCTCGGGGCCAAGAGACCCAGTACTTC. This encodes CSLRPGPRGQETQYF.

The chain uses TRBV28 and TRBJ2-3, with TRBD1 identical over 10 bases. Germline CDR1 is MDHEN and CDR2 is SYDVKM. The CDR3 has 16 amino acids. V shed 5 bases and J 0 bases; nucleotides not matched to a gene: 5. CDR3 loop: CASSIRQGASTDTQYF. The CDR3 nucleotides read TGTGCCAGCAGTATCCGACAGGGGGCGAGCACAGATACGCAGTATTTT.

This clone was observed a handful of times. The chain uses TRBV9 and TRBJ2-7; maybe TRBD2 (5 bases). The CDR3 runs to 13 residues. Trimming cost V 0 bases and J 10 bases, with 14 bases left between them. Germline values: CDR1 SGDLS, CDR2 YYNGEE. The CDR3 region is CASSVDSNGLQYF. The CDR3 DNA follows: TGTGCCAGCAGCGTAGACTCAAATGGACTTCAGTACTTC.

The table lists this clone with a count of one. CDR3 sequence (DNA): TGTGCCAGCAGCCCGACAGTGATGATAGGGGTCTACACCTTC. Amino acids: CASSPTVMIGVYTF. V and J are TRBV6-4 and TRBJ1-2; a possible D gene is TRBD1 (5 bases). Trimming removed 6 bases at V and 10 bases at J, with 21 bases between. Germline-derived CDR1 and CDR2 are MRHNA and SNTAGT. This CDR3 is 14 amino acids long.

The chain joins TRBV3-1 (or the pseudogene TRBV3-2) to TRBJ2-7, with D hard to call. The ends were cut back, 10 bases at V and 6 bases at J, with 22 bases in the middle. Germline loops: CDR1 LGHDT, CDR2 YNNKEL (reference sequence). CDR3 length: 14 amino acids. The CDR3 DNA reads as TGTGCCACACAAATGTTTGCGGCCACTTGCGAGCAGTACTTC. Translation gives CATQMFAATCEQYF.

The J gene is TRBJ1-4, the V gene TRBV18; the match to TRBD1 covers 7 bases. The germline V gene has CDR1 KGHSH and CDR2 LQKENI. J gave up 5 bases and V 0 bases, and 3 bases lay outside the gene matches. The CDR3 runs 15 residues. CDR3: CASSPPGQPNEKLFF. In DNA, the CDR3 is TGTGCCAGCTCACCACCGGGACAGCCGAATGAAAAACTGTTTTTT. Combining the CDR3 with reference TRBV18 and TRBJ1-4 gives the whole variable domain NAGVMQNPRHLVRRRGQEARLRCSPMKGHSHVYWYRQLPEEGLKFMVYLQKENIIDESGMPKERFSAEFPKEGPSILRIQQVVRGDSAAYFCASSPPGQPNEKLFFGSGTQLSVL.

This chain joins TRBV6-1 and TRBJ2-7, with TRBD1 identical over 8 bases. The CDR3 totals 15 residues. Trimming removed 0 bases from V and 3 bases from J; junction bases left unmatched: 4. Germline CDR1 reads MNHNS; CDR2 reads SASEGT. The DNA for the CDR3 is TGTGCCAGCAGTGAAGCCTGGGGACAGGTCTACGAGCAGTACTTC. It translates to CASSEAWGQVYEQYF.